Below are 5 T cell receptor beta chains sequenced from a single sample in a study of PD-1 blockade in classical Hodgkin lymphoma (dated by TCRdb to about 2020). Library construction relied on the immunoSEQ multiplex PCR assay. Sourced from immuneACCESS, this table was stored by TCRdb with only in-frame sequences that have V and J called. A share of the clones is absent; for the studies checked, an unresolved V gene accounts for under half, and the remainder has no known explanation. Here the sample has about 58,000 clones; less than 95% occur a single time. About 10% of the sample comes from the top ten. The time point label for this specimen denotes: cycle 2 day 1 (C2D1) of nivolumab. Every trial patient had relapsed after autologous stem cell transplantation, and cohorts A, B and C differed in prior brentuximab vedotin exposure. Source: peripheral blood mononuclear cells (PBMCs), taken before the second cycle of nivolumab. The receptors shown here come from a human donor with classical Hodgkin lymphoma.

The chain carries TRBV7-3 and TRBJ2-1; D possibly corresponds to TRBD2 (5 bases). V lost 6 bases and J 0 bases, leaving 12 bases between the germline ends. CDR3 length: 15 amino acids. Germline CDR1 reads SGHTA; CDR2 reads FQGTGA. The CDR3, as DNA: TGTGCCAGCAGTCCCCCGGGGAACTCCTACAATGAGCAGTTCTTC. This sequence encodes CASSPPGNSYNEQFF.

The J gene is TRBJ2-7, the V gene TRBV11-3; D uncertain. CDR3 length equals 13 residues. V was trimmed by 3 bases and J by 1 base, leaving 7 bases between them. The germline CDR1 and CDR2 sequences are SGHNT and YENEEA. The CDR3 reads CASSFGVSYEQYF. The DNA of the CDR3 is TGTGCCAGCAGCTTTGGAGTTTCCTACGAGCAGTACTTC. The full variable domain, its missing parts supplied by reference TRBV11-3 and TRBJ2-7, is EAGVVQSPRYKIIEKKQPVAFWCNPISGHNTLYWYLQNLGQGPELLIRYENEEAVDDSQLPKDRFSAERLKGVDSTLKIQPAELGDSAVYLCASSFGVSYEQYFGPGTRLTVT.

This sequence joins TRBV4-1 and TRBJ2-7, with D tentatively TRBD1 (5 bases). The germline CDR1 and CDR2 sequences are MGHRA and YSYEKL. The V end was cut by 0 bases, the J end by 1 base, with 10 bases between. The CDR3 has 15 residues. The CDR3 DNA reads TGCGCCAGCAGCCAAGATCAGGCAGGGTCCTACGAGCAGTACTTC. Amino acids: CASSQDQAGSYEQYF.

CDR3: CASSELAGGQETQYF. The CDR3 region has the DNA TGTGCCAGCAGTGAGCTAGCGGGGGGGCAAGAGACCCAGTACTTC. The genes are TRBV2 and TRBJ2-5; 12 nucleotides match TRBD2. Germline CDR1 is SNHLY and CDR2 is FYNNEI. CDR3 size: 15 residues. V was clipped by 3 bases and J by 2 bases; unmatched bases: 1.

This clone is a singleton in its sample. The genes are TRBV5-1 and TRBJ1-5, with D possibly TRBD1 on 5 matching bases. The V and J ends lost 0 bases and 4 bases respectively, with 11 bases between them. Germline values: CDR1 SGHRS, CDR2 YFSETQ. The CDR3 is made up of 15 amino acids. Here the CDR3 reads CASSLAGTKNQPQHF. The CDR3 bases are TGCGCCAGCAGCTTGGCCGGGACTAAGAATCAGCCCCAGCATTTT. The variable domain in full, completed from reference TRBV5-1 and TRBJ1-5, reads KAGVTQTPRYLIKTRGQQVTLSCSPISGHRSVSWYQQTPGQGLQFLFEYFSETQRNKGNFPGRFSGRQFSNSRSEMNVSTLELGDSALYLCASSLAGTKNQPQHFGDGTRLSIL.